This TCR beta chain emerged from a study of regulatory T cells in long-lasting Graves disease. Germline V CDR1 and CDR2: MNHGY, SVAAGI. The CDR3 covers 20 residues. V was clipped by 3 bases and J by 0 bases, with 24 bases between them. Findings and limits, study-wide: Persistent disease samples used TRBV28, TRBJ1-2 and TRBJ2-5 preferentially. Researchers examined only peripheral blood and not thyroid tissue.

Time point described: persistent/refractory GD, antithyroid drugs over 5 years with positive TRAb. PBMC-derived RNA was used for the TCR library. The TCR beta library used iRepertoire HTBI primers with Arm-PCR amplification of CDR3. As originally analysed: Samples jointly harbored about 63 TRBV and some 13 TRBJ segments. TCRdb re-analysed the multiplex PCR reads in MiXCR, keeping a single row per CDR3 protein. For this entry, the V and J calls and clone size follow TCRdb and not the study's own pipeline. Here the sample spans roughly 400,000 distinct CDR3 sequences, more than 20% being singletons. Regarding this clonotype: Its antigen remains unknown.

The clonotype comes from a female donor with Graves disease. J is TRBJ2-4 and V is TRBV6-9; D is undetermined. Sample: peripheral blood mononuclear cells (PBMCs), taken when the disease was refractory, from a patient treated with antithyroid drugs. The CDR3 nucleotides read TGTGCCAGCAGTTACGACCGCCTTGGGAAAACTATTCTAGCCAAAAACATTCAGTACTTC. Protein sequence: CASSYDRLGKTILAKNIQYF.